This TCR beta chain appears in the sequencing data of a study of T cell changes during pregnancy in multiple sclerosis. The CDR3 contains 16 residues. CDR1 SEHNR and CDR2 FQNEAQ come from the germline V gene (reference sequence). J lost 4 bases, V lost 5 bases, and 10 bases had no gene match. TCRdb keeps only in-frame clones here, not all; method: immunoSEQ multiplex PCR. This table has approximately 35,000 clones, more than 75% appearing once. The sample consisted of CD4+ T cells from peripheral blood mononuclear cells, taken in the second trimester of pregnancy. The chain links TRBV7-9 to TRBJ2-3, with 9 bases that match TRBD2. This TCR derives from a female donor in good health, enrolled as a control in a pregnancy study. CDR3 in DNA: TGTGCCAGCAGCCGAAATGGCGGGGGGGCCTCAGATACGCAGTATTTT. Amino acids: CASSRNGGGASDTQYF.